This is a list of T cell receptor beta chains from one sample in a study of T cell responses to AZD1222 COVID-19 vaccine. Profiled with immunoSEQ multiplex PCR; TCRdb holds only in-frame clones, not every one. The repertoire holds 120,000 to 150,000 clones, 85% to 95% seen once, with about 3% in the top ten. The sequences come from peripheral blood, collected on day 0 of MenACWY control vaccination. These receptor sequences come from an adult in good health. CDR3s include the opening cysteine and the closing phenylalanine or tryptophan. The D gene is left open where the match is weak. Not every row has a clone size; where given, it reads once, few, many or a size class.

CDR3: CASSPGTGGDYGYTF
DNA: TGTGCCAGCAGCCCCGGGACAGGGGGCGACTATGGCTACACCTTC
D: TRBD1
J: TRBJ1-2
size: NA
V: TRBV5-4

CDR3: CASSLDNEQFF
DNA: TGTGCCAGCAGCCTTGACAATGAGCAGTTCTTC
D: NA
J: TRBJ2-1
size: few
V: TRBV11-3

CDR3: CASSAWRDRAYNEQFF
DNA: TGTGCCAGCAGTGCTTGGAGGGACAGGGCGTACAATGAGCAGTTCTTC
D: TRBD1
J: TRBJ2-1
size: NA
V: TRBV6-1

CDR3: CASRSMTNYGYTF
DNA: TGTGCCAGCAGGTCCATGACTAACTATGGCTACACCTTC
D: NA
J: TRBJ1-2
size: NA
V: TRBV7-9

CDR3: CASSRGQGHTEAFF
DNA: TGTGCCAGCAGCCGCGGGCAGGGCCACACTGAAGCTTTCTTT
D: NA
J: TRBJ1-1
size: NA
V: TRBV7-9

CDR3: CASSPPSSYNEQFF
DNA: TGTGCCAGCAGCCCCCCGTCGTCCTACAATGAGCAGTTCTTC
D: NA
J: TRBJ2-1
size: NA
V: TRBV6-6

CDR3: CASSARPGSGNTIYF
DNA: TGTGCCAGCAGCGCCCGACCGGGCTCTGGAAACACCATATATTTT
D: NA
J: TRBJ1-3
size: NA
V: TRBV7-2

CDR3: CASSSDRGEQYF
DNA: TGTGCCAGCAGTTCGGACCGGGGGGAGCAGTACTTC
D: NA
J: TRBJ2-7
size: NA
V: TRBV2

CDR3: CASLGARGEQFF
DNA: TGTGCCAGTCTTGGGGCCCGCGGTGAGCAGTTCTTC
D: NA
J: TRBJ2-1
size: once
V: TRBV19

CDR3: CASSLGRETGELFF
DNA: TGCGCCAGCAGCCTTGGTAGGGAAACCGGGGAGCTGTTTTTT
D: NA
J: TRBJ2-2
size: NA
V: TRBV5-1

CDR3: CATSGRTSAHSYNEQFF
DNA: TGTGCCACCAGTGGGAGGACTAGCGCCCATTCCTACAATGAGCAGTTCTTC
D: TRBD2
J: TRBJ2-1
size: NA
V: TRBV24-1

CDR3: CATSDRTSGVNEQFF
DNA: TGTGCCACCAGTGACCGGACTAGCGGAGTAAATGAGCAGTTCTTC
D: TRBD2
J: TRBJ2-1
size: NA
V: TRBV24-1

CDR3: CASSLGTPAQYF
DNA: TGTGCCAGCAGCTTGGGGACCCCTGCACAGTACTTC
D: NA
J: TRBJ2-7
size: NA
V: TRBV11-1

CDR3: CASSPGQGGLGSTEAFF
DNA: TGCGCCAGCAGCCCCGGACAGGGTGGATTGGGTAGCACTGAAGCTTTCTTT
D: TRBD1
J: TRBJ1-1
size: NA
V: TRBV5-1